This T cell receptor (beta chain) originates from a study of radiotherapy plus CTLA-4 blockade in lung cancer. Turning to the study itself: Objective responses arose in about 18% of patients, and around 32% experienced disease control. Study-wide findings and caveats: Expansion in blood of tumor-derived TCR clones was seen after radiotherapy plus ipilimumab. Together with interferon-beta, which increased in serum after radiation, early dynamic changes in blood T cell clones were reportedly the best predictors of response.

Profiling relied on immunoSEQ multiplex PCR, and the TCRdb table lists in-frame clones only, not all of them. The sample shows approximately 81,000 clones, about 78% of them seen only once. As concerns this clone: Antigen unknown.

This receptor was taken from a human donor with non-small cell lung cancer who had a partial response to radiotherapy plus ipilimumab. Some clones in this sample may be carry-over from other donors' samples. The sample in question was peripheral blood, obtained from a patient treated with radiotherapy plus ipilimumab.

The CDR3 DNA sequence: TGTGCCAGCTCACCCCTACAGGGGGAGAATTCACCCCTCCACTTT. The encoded protein is CASSPLQGENSPLHF. V is TRBV18 and J is TRBJ1-6; the match to TRBD1 covers 8 bases. Losses at the gene ends were 3 bases for V and 7 bases for J; bases not matched to a gene: 5. Germline assignment: CDR1 KGHSH and CDR2 LQKENI. The CDR3 length is 15 residues.